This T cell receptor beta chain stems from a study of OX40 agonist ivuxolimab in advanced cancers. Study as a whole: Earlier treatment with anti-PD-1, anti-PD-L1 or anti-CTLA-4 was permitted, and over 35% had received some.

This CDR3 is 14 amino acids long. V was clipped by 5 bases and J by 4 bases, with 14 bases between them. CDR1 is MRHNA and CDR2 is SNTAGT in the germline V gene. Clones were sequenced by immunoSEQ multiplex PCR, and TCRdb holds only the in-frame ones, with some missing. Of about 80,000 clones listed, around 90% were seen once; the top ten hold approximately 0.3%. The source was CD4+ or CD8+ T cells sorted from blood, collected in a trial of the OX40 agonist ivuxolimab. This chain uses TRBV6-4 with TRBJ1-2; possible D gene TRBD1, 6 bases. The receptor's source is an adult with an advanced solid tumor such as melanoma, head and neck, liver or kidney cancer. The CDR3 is CASSHLAGAYGYTF. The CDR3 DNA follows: TGTGCCAGCAGTCATCTCGCGGGGGCCTATGGCTACACCTTC.